These 13 T cell receptor beta chains originate from one sample sequenced in a study of blood T cell repertoires in COVID-19. Clones were read by immunoSEQ multiplex PCR, and TCRdb kept only the in-frame ones, dropping some. The sample includes roughly 28,000 clones, approximately 90% seen only once; the top ten take 2.5% to 3%. The sequenced sample consisted of peripheral blood. These receptors all stem from a human donor in a cohort sampled during active COVID-19.

This clone appeared a single time. This rearrangement joins TRBV11-2 to TRBJ2-5, with TRBD2 matching 10 bases. The CDR3 is made up of 18 amino acids. Per germline, CDR1 SGHAT and CDR2 FQNNGV. Unmatched junction bases numbered 11, after V lost 2 bases and J lost 2 bases. The CDR3 DNA follows: TGTGCCAGCAGCTTAACGTCTCTAGCGGGAGACGTACAAGAGACCCAGTACTTC. Protein product: CASSLTSLAGDVQETQYF.

The chain recombines TRBV29-1 with TRBJ1-1, with 8 positions matching TRBD1. Germline CDR1 reads SQVTM; CDR2 reads ANQGSEA. This CDR3 contains 13 residues. The trim removed 4 bases at V and 2 bases at J, leaving 3 bases unmatched. CDR3 in DNA: TGCAGCGTTGGGGACAGGCTTAACACTGAAGCTTTCTTT. This encodes CSVGDRLNTEAFF.

The chain carries TRBV18 and TRBJ2-7; D is undetermined. The CDR3 has 18 residues. With 3 bases removed from V and 0 bases from J, the gap between germline ends came to 21 bases. Germline V gives CDR1 KGHSH, CDR2 LQKENI. The DNA of the CDR3 is TGTGCCAGCTCACCTAAATCCCAAGCTAGTACCAGCTCCTACGAGCAGTACTTC. Protein: CASSPKSQASTSSYEQYF.

The table lists this clone with a few counts. This sequence joins TRBV2 and TRBJ2-5; D ambiguous. The germline V gene has CDR1 SNHLY and CDR2 FYNNEI. Trimming shortened V by 7 bases and J by 2 bases, and 14 bases separated the two germline ends. The CDR3 is made up of 14 amino acids. The chain's CDR3 is CASNPSRVQETQYF. CDR3 coding DNA: TGTGCCAGCAACCCCTCGAGAGTTCAAGAGACCCAGTACTTC.

The genes are TRBV7-6 and TRBJ2-3; no firm D call. Per germline, CDR1 SGHVS and CDR2 FNYEAQ. This CDR3 has 13 amino acids. Trimming shortened V by 5 bases and J by 4 bases, and 10 bases separated the two germline ends. DNA of the CDR3: TGTGCCAGCAGCCCCAGGAACCCAGATACGCAGTATTTT. Protein sequence: CASSPRNPDTQYF.

The chain has TRBV27 and TRBJ2-5, with D tentatively TRBD1 (5 bases). The CDR3 is made up of 13 amino acids. V was pared by 6 bases and J by 1 base, with 9 bases between. Germline CDR1 reads MNHEY; CDR2 reads SMNVEV (reference sequence). In DNA, the CDR3 is TGTGCCAGCAGCGACAGCATCCAAGAGACCCAGTACTTC. It translates to CASSDSIQETQYF.

The V and J genes are TRBV2 and TRBJ2-1; no firm D call. Germline V gene lookup returns CDR1 SNHLY and CDR2 FYNNEI. The CDR3 covers 16 residues. V lost 2 bases and J 2 bases, leaving 13 bases between the germline ends. CDR3 loop: CASSETVGRPYNEQFF. Here the CDR3 DNA reads TGTGCCAGCAGTGAAACAGTGGGCAGACCCTACAATGAGCAGTTCTTC.

The CDR3 DNA reads as TGTGCCAGCAACCCAGGGGGAGACGAGCCCATGGGCTATGGCTACACCTTC. Its translation: CASNPGGDEPMGYGYTF. The chain joins TRBV28 to TRBJ1-2, with 7 bases matching TRBD1. V trimming: 7 bases; J trimming: 4 bases; junction bases outside the gene matches: 18. The CDR3 extends over 17 amino acids. CDR1 and CDR2 from the germline V gene are MDHEN and SYDVKM.

The chain links TRBV9 to TRBJ2-5, with 7 nucleotides matching TRBD2. CDR3 length: 15 amino acids. The V segment lost 4 bases and the J segment 4 bases; nucleotides outside the gene matches: 10. Looked up from germline, CDR1 is SGDLS and CDR2 is YYNGEE. For the CDR3, the DNA is TGTGCCAGCAGCCGGGAGGTGGGATTCCTAGAGACCCAGTACTTC. It encodes CASSREVGFLETQYF.

The rearrangement uses TRBV19 and TRBJ2-1, with TRBD2 identical over 10 bases. The CDR3 is made up of 16 amino acids. Germline lookup yields CDR1 LNHDA and CDR2 SQIVND (reference sequence). V was clipped by 5 bases and J by 8 bases; unmatched bases: 12. The CDR3 loop reads CASSARPSSGSYEQFF. The DNA of the CDR3 is TGTGCCAGTAGTGCAAGGCCTTCTAGCGGGAGTTATGAGCAGTTCTTC.

Only one count was recorded for this clone. V and J are TRBV6-2 or TRBV6-3 and TRBJ2-3, with no clear D. CDR3 length equals 13 residues. CDR1 and CDR2 (germline): MNHEY, SVGEGT. The V and J ends lost 2 bases and 3 bases respectively, with 6 bases between them. The CDR3 protein is CASSYPTTDTQYF. The CDR3 DNA sequence: TGTGCCAGCAGTTACCCGACTACAGATACGCAGTATTTT.

This chain links TRBV3-1 (or the pseudogene TRBV3-2) with TRBJ1-1; D not certain. This CDR3 comprises 14 residues. The V end lost 5 bases, the J end lost 4 bases, and 14 bases lay between the germline ends. CDR1 is LGHDT and CDR2 is YNNKEL in the germline V gene (reference sequence). The CDR3 here is CASSTWVEGTEAFF. In DNA, the CDR3 is TGTGCCAGCAGCACGTGGGTGGAGGGCACTGAAGCTTTCTTT.

The CDR3: CASRGDSHEAFF. CDR3 nucleotides: TGTGCCAGCAGGGGCGACAGTCATGAAGCTTTCTTT. This chain connects TRBV2 to TRBJ1-1; maybe TRBD1 (5 bases). CDR1 SNHLY and CDR2 FYNNEI come from the germline V gene. V was clipped by 6 bases and J by 7 bases, with 12 bases between them. This CDR3 is built from 12 residues. Variable domain in full (rest from reference TRBV2 and TRBJ1-1): EPEVTQTPSHQVTQMGQEVILRCVPISNHLYFYWYRQILGQKVEFLVSFYNNEISEKSEIFDDQFSVERPDGSNFTLKIRSTKLEDSAMYFCASRGDSHEAFFGQGTRLTVV.